Listed below are T cell receptor beta chains from one sample, sequenced in a study of T cells in Graves' hyperthyroidism and ophthalmopathy. Via MiXCR, TCRdb re-called the multiplex PCR reads, giving one row per CDR3 protein. This sample has around 500,000 distinct CDR3 sequences, with approximately 16% found just once. Sequenced: blood. All receptors derive from a woman aged 25 to 45 with Graves' ophthalmopathy. Each CDR3 is given with its conserved first and last residue. D genes are given only for firm matches. Only some rows state a clone size, as once, few, many or a class for expanded clones.

clone_size j_call v_call d_call cdr3_nt cdr3_aa
many TRBJ2-7 TRBV2 - TGTGCCAGCCGCCAGGGCGGGGTCTGGTTCAGCGTCGAGCAGTACTTC CASRQGGVWFSVEQYF
- TRBJ2-2 TRBV20-1 TRBD1 TGCAGTGCGCGCGACAGGGACCGGAACACCGGGGAGCTGTTTTTT CSARDRDRNTGELFF
many TRBJ2-3 TRBV27 TRBD2 TGTGCCAGCAGTCCCTCCGGGGAGCGGGGTACGCAGTATTTT CASSPSGERGTQYF
many TRBJ1-3 TRBV30 TRBD1 TGTGCCTGGAGTCAGGGGGCAACTGGAAACACCATATATTTT CAWSQGATGNTIYF
few TRBJ2-2 TRBV18 - TGTGCCAGCTCACCAACTAATATTCAGGGCACCGGGGAGCTGTTTTTT CASSPTNIQGTGELFF
- TRBJ2-7 TRBV20-1 - TGCAGTGCTAGGGACAAGGTCTACGAGCAGTACTTC CSARDKVYEQYF
- TRBJ1-3 TRBV19 - TGTGCCAGTACCCTAACACCAGGATCTCACTCTGGAAACACCATATATTTT CASTLTPGSHSGNTIYF
few TRBJ1-5 TRBV5-5 TRBD1 TGTGCCAGCAGCCGAGGACAGGGGGACGGTCAGCCCCAGCATTTT CASSRGQGDGQPQHF
many TRBJ2-7 TRBV28 - TGTGCCAGCAGTTTGATCGGAGGACCGAAAAAACCCTACGAGCAGTACTTC CASSLIGGPKKPYEQYF
- TRBJ2-3 TRBV3-1 TRBD1 TGTGCCAGCAGCCCCTATGGACAGGCCGACACAGATACGCAGTATTTT CASSPYGQADTDTQYF
many TRBJ2-1 TRBV20-1 - TGCAGTGCAGGGATTGAGCAGTTCTTC CSAGIEQFF
many TRBJ2-7 TRBV18 TRBD2 TGTGCCAGCTCGTCAGGGACTAGCGGGAGACTGGGAGAGCAGTACTTC CASSSGTSGRLGEQYF
- TRBJ2-2 TRBV6-9 - TGTGCCAGCAGTTACGGAGGTCTCCGGGACACCGGGGAGCTGTTTTTT CASSYGGLRDTGELFF
many TRBJ2-3 TRBV7-2 TRBD2 TGTGCCAGCTTATCCGGGACTAGCGGGCGCACAGATACGCAGTATTTT CASLSGTSGRTDTQYF
once TRBJ1-6 TRBV28 - TGTGCCAGCGGTTACAGGGATCGTTCACCCCTCCACTTT CASGYRDRSPLHF
many TRBJ2-7 TRBV7-8 - TGTGCCAGCAGGCTAGGGGCCGGACCGACCCCCTACGAGCAGTACTTC CASRLGAGPTPYEQYF
many TRBJ1-1 TRBV28 - TGTGCCAGCATCAAACACCTATGGGGCACTGAAGCTTTCTTT CASIKHLWGTEAFF
- TRBJ2-5 TRBV6-2/TRBV6-3 TRBD1 TGTGCCAGCACCCTTGGGACAGGGGGCCTTGAGACCCAGTACTTC CASTLGTGGLETQYF
many TRBJ1-1 TRBV4-1 TRBD1 TGCGCCAGCAGCCCGGACAGGGCGATCACTGAAGCTTTCTTT CASSPDRAITEAFF
- TRBJ1-1 TRBV9 - TGTGCCAGCAGCGTACGTCCAGAGAACACTGAAGCTTTCTTT CASSVRPENTEAFF
- TRBJ2-6 TRBV6-5 - TGTGCCAGCAGTTACTCGACACTCCCCCGAGGTAAGGTCCTGACTTTC CASSYSTLPRGKVLTF
many TRBJ2-5 TRBV28 TRBD1 TGTGCCAGCAGTACAGGGGGCTACATTGAGACCCAGTACTTC CASSTGGYIETQYF
many TRBJ2-1 TRBV7-8 - TGTGCCAGCACTTGGGGCTCCTACAATGAGCAGTTCTTC CASTWGSYNEQFF
many TRBJ1-2 TRBV28 - TGTGCCAGCATCTACCGGGACCGAGATCATGGCTACACCTTC CASIYRDRDHGYTF
- TRBJ2-5 TRBV5-1 TRBD2 TGCGCCAGCAGGGGCGAAACAGGGGAACTAGCGGGACAAGAAGCCCAGTACTTC CASRGETGELAGQEAQYF
few TRBJ2-5 TRBV10-3 - TGTGCCATCAGTGAATCGTTGTCTGAGTTAGAGACCCAGTACTTC CAISESLSELETQYF
- TRBJ2-1 TRBV9 - TGTGCCAGCAGCGTAGCGGGGACGGCCAGCTCCTACAATGAGCAGTTCTTC CASSVAGTASSYNEQFF
few TRBJ2-3 TRBV28 - TGTGCCAGCAGCCTTCTCAGGGGACGGACAGATACGCAGTATTTT CASSLLRGRTDTQYF
- TRBJ2-7 TRBV7-3 TRBD2 TGTGCCAGCAGCATAACCGGGACTAGCGGCTCCTACGAGCAGTACTTC CASSITGTSGSYEQYF
- TRBJ2-5 TRBV5-4 - TGTGCCAGCAGCTTCCCAGGGGGGATCCAAGAGACCCAGTACTTC CASSFPGGIQETQYF
many TRBJ1-2 TRBV28 TRBD1 TGTGCCAGCAGAGTTCAACAGGGGTTGGGCTACACCTTC CASRVQQGLGYTF
many TRBJ2-2 TRBV4-3 TRBD1 TGCGCCAGCAGCCAAGTACCGGGACAGGGGAACACCGGGGAGCTGTTTTTT CASSQVPGQGNTGELFF
many TRBJ2-5 TRBV28 - TGTGCCAGCAGTTTAGGGCCAGGGGGGTATCAAGAGACCCAGTACTTC CASSLGPGGYQETQYF
many TRBJ2-3 TRBV5-1 - TGCGCCAGCAGCTTGGCCGACGGGGGCGCAGATACGCAGTATTTT CASSLADGGADTQYF
many TRBJ2-1 TRBV5-5 TRBD1 TGTGCCAGCAGCTGGGTAGGGACAGGGAACTACAATGAGCAGTTCTTC CASSWVGTGNYNEQFF
few TRBJ2-6 TRBV9 TRBD2 TGTGCCAGCAGCCCCTCGGGGGGTCGGTCCGGGGCCAACGTCCTGACTTTC CASSPSGGRSGANVLTF
- TRBJ1-3 TRBV6-1 - TGTGCCAGCGAAGGGACATCGGGAAACACCATATATTTT CASEGTSGNTIYF
- TRBJ2-3 TRBV7-6 - TGTGCCAGCAGCTTAGCCGACAGGATAGCAGATACGCAGTATTTT CASSLADRIADTQYF
few TRBJ2-2 TRBV5-1 - TGCGCCAGCAGCTTGGACAGTGCGGCCTACACCGGGGAGCTGTTTTTT CASSLDSAAYTGELFF
few TRBJ1-2 TRBV5-4 - TGTGCCAGCAGCCCTCAGGAATCGGACTATGGCTACACCTTC CASSPQESDYGYTF
few TRBJ2-3 TRBV6-1 TRBD2 TGTGCCACCCGAGCGGGAGTAAGAGATACGCAGTATTTT CATRAGVRDTQYF
many TRBJ2-1 TRBV20-1 TRBD2 TGCAGTGCTGAAAGCGGGAGCTCTGGAAATGAGCAGTTCTTC CSAESGSSGNEQFF
few TRBJ1-2 TRBV20-1 - TGCAGTGCTCCGTTGCCAGGCGGCTATGGCTACACCTTC CSAPLPGGYGYTF
many TRBJ1-2 TRBV28 - TGTGCCAGCAGTTGGGGAGGGAACTATGGCTACACCTTC CASSWGGNYGYTF
few TRBJ2-7 TRBV28 - TGTGCCAGCAGTTTATTTAGGCTCCTAACCTACGAGCAGTACTTC CASSLFRLLTYEQYF